The 32 T cell receptor beta chains below come from one sample, sequenced in a study of OX40 agonist ivuxolimab in advanced cancers. Here immunoSEQ multiplex PCR was the method, and the copy in TCRdb shows in-frame clones only, minus some. The table records tens of thousands of clones, roughly 80% of them present only once. The sample in question was CD4+ or CD8+ T cells sorted from blood, obtained in a trial of the OX40 agonist ivuxolimab. The receptors derive from an adult with an advanced solid tumor such as melanoma, head and neck, liver or kidney cancer.

The chain carries TRBV11-1 and TRBJ2-3, with 7 bases that match TRBD2. The length of the CDR3 is 15 residues. Germline CDR1 SGHAT, CDR2 FQDESV (reference sequence). The junction had 7 bases not matched to a gene; V was cut back by 4 bases and J by 3 bases. The CDR3 DNA sequence: TGTGCCAGCAGCTACTGGGGAGGGATAACAGATACGCAGTATTTT. Translated: CASSYWGGITDTQYF. Combining the CDR3 with reference TRBV11-1 and TRBJ2-3 gives the whole variable domain EAEVAQSPRYKITEKSQAVAFWCDPISGHATLYWYRQILGQGPELLVQFQDESVVDDSQLPKDRFSAERLKGVDSTLKIQPAELGDSAMYLCASSYWGGITDTQYFGPGTRLTVL.

The chain has TRBV18 and TRBJ2-7; D gene uncertain. The CDR3 runs 11 residues. CDR1 is KGHSH, CDR2 LQKENI, per germline. Trimming cost V 6 bases and J 6 bases, with 9 bases left between them. The CDR3 DNA reads TGTGCCAGCTCCCGCGACGCCGAGCAGTACTTC. This translates into CASSRDAEQYF.

The CDR3 DNA is TGTGCCAGCAGCTTGGAACAGGGGGTCAATACTGAAGCTTTCTTT. This gives the protein CASSLEQGVNTEAFF. The chain uses TRBV7-9 and TRBJ1-1; TRBD1 aligns across 8 bases. CDR3 length: 15 amino acids. Germline V lookup: CDR1 SEHNR, CDR2 FQNEAQ (reference sequence). With V trimmed by 3 bases and J by 5 bases, 8 bases remained unmatched. The full variable domain, with the rest looked up from reference TRBV7-9 and TRBJ1-1, is DTGVSQNPRHKITKRGQNVTFRCDPISEHNRLYWYRQTLGQGPEFLTYFQNEAQLEKSRLLSDRFSAERPKGSFSTLEIQRTEQGDSAMYLCASSLEQGVNTEAFFGQGTRLTVV.

The chain combines TRBV19 with TRBJ1-2; D perhaps matches TRBD1 (5 bases). CDR1 and CDR2 from the germline V gene are LNHDA and SQIVND (reference sequence). This CDR3 region has 16 residues. Trimming removed 9 bases from V and 4 bases from J, with 24 bases in between. The CDR3 loop is CASQKRGRATFYGYTF. The CDR3 DNA is TGTGCCAGCCAAAAGAGGGGACGGGCCACGTTCTATGGCTACACCTTC.

This rearrangement joins TRBV2 to TRBJ2-1; 13 bases match TRBD2. The CDR3 contains 14 residues. The germline V gene encodes CDR1 SNHLY and CDR2 FYNNEI. With 7 bases clipped from V and 6 bases from J, the junction kept 3 bases outside the gene matches. CDR3 bases: TGTGCCAGCATGTGGACTAGCGGGAGCAATGAGCAGTTCTTC. Amino acids: CASMWTSGSNEQFF.

V usage is TRBV19 and J usage is TRBJ2-6; D may match TRBD1 or TRBD2 (6 bases each). V was shortened by 3 bases and J by 2 bases, with 14 bases between the two germline ends. The CDR3 runs to 17 residues. Germline V lookup: CDR1 LNHDA, CDR2 SQIVND (reference sequence). The CDR3: CASSIEGGPAGANVLTF. The CDR3 DNA reads as TGTGCCAGTAGTATTGAAGGGGGGCCGGCTGGGGCCAACGTCCTGACTTTC.

The chain employs TRBV7-9 and TRBJ2-5; tentatively, D is TRBD2 (5 bases). Germline V gene data show CDR1 as SEHNR and CDR2 as FQNEAQ (reference sequence). With 8 bases removed from V and 3 bases from J, the gap between germline ends came to 7 bases. CDR3 size: 11 residues. The CDR3 DNA is TGTGCCAGCGAGCGGAAAGAGACCCAGTACTTC. This gives the protein CASERKETQYF.

This clone showed up just once. This chain joins TRBV7-8 and TRBJ2-6; no clear D gene. The V gene lost 4 bases and the J gene lost 0 bases, with 4 bases spanning the gap. The V gene's germline CDR1 is SGHVS and CDR2 FQNEAQ. The length of the CDR3 is 14 residues. The CDR3 nucleotides are TGTGCCAGCAGCTCGTACTCTGGGGCCAACGTCCTGACTTTC. Translating gives CASSSYSGANVLTF.

This clone appeared once. The rearrangement uses TRBV19 and TRBJ2-3; 9 bases fit TRBD1. The CDR3 sequence is 14 residues long. Germline V gene sequence: CDR1 LNHDA, CDR2 SQIVND (reference sequence). The junction had 7 bases not matched to a gene; V was cut back by 3 bases and J by 9 bases. The CDR3 spells CASSIGQGLLTQYF. As DNA, the CDR3 is TGTGCCAGTAGTATCGGACAGGGGCTTTTGACGCAGTATTTT.

The chain carries TRBV11-3 and TRBJ2-3; possible D gene TRBD2, 7 bases. Trimming left V 5 bases short and J 3 bases short, with 18 bases between. There are 16 residues in the CDR3. Germline values: CDR1 SGHNT, CDR2 YENEEA. Written as DNA, the CDR3 is TGTGCCAGCAGCCCAACGGGGAGGGGGAGAACAGATACGCAGTATTTT. Amino acid sequence: CASSPTGRGRTDTQYF.

The rearrangement uses TRBV9 and TRBJ1-1, with D possibly matching TRBD1 (5 bases). V lost 3 bases and J 4 bases, leaving 22 bases between the germline ends. CDR1 and CDR2 (germline): SGDLS, YYNGEE. This CDR3 region has 17 residues. The CDR3 loop reads CASSARQSPNPGTEAFF. The CDR3 DNA follows: TGTGCCAGCAGCGCCCGACAGAGCCCAAACCCTGGCACTGAAGCTTTCTTT. Full variable domain (outside the CDR3, taken from reference TRBV9 and TRBJ1-1): DSGVTQTPKHLITATGQRVTLRCSPRSGDLSVYWYQQSLDQGLQFLIQYYNGEERAKGNILERFSAQQFPDLHSELNLSSLELGDSALYFCASSARQSPNPGTEAFFGQGTRLTVV.

J is TRBJ2-6 and V is TRBV6-5; D is uncertain. This CDR3 has 15 amino acids. Germline lookup yields CDR1 MNHEY and CDR2 SVGAGI. Between the trimmed V and J ends, which lost 10 bases and 1 base, there was a span of 14 bases. CDR3 sequence reads: CATDSTGSGANVLTF. As DNA, the CDR3 is TGTGCCACTGACTCAACGGGTTCTGGGGCCAACGTCCTGACTTTC.

The V and J genes are TRBV12-2 and TRBJ2-1. TRBV12-2 counts as a pseudogene. The CDR3 spans 17 residues. CDR3 loop: CASRSQPWGSSYNEQFF. The CDR3 region has the DNA TGTGCAAGTCGCTCCCAACCGTGGGGGAGCTCCTACAATGAGCAGTTCTTC.

V gene TRBV7-9 combines with J gene TRBJ1-4; D gene unclear. The germline CDR1 and CDR2 sequences are SEHNR and FQNEAQ (reference sequence). Trimming removed 3 bases from V and 5 bases from J, with 10 bases in between. The CDR3 is 14 residues long. As DNA, the CDR3 is TGTGCCAGCAGCTTCGGCCAAAACAATGAAAAACTGTTTTTT. This gives the protein CASSFGQNNEKLFF.

The chain recombines TRBV5-1 with TRBJ2-3; TRBD1 matches at 9 bases. CDR3 size: 16 residues. V dropped 0 bases and J dropped 2; count of bases not matched to a gene: 4. CDR1 and CDR2 (germline): SGHRS, YFSETQ. The DNA for the CDR3 is TGCGCCAGCAGCTTGGCCCGGACAGGGGTCACAGATACGCAGTATTTT. It specifies CASSLARTGVTDTQYF.

The chain uses TRBV25-1 and TRBJ2-1; 7 bases match TRBD2. The CDR3 length is 16 residues. Losses at the gene ends were 0 bases for V and 4 bases for J; bases not matched to a gene: 6. Germline CDR1 and CDR2: MGHDK and SYGVNS. In DNA form, the CDR3 reads TGTGCCAGCAGTGAATACGAGGGAGCGGGGTACAATGAGCAGTTCTTC. The encoded protein is CASSEYEGAGYNEQFF.

The CDR3 protein is CASSFLAGEVPFF. CDR3 nucleotide sequence: TGTGCCAGCAGCTTCCTAGCGGGAGAGGTTCCGTTCTTC. The chain carries TRBV7-3 and TRBJ2-1, with 10 bases fitting TRBD2. The CDR3 has 13 residues. J gave up 15 bases and V 3 bases, and 8 bases lay outside the gene matches. CDR1 and CDR2 (germline): SGHTA, FQGTGA.

The chain joins TRBV10-3 to TRBJ2-5; TRBD1 agrees at 9 bases. J lost 6 bases, V lost 6 bases, and 11 bases had no gene match. Germline CDR1 is ENHRY and CDR2 is SYGVKD. This CDR3 region has 15 residues. The CDR3, as DNA: TGTGCCATCAGCCCGAGGGGACAGGGCGGGCAGACCCAGTACTTC. Translating gives CAISPRGQGGQTQYF.

The chain combines TRBV6-6 with TRBJ2-2; D is possibly TRBD2 (5 bases). This CDR3 has 15 residues. CDR1 is MNHNY and CDR2 is SVGAGI in the germline V gene (reference sequence). V was pared by 3 bases and J by 5 bases, with 13 bases between. The CDR3 DNA follows: TGTGCCAGCAGTTATTTTGTAGGAGGAACCGGGGAGCTGTTTTTT. This encodes CASSYFVGGTGELFF.

In its sample, this clone was seen once. The CDR3, as DNA: TGCGCCAGCGGGAAAGCGGGAAGTTCGACAGACGTGTTTTTT. It codes for CASGKAGSSTDVFF. V is TRBV5-1 and J is TRBJ1-4, with D possibly TRBD1 on 5 matching bases. CDR1 is SGHRS, CDR2 YFSETQ, per germline. Between the trimmed V and J ends, which lost 7 bases and 15 bases, there was a span of 25 bases. The CDR3 covers 14 residues.

This clone was picked up a small number of times. CDR3 coding DNA: TGCGCCACCAACCCTGGGACCTCCCTTGGCTACACCTTC. Translation: CATNPGTSLGYTF. The chain recombines TRBV10-2 with TRBJ1-2; a possible D gene is TRBD1 (5 bases). In germline, CDR1 is WSHSY, CDR2 SAAADI. V lost 10 bases, J lost 7 bases, and 19 bases lay in between. The CDR3 sequence is 13 residues long.

The sample holds a few counts of this clone. The rearrangement uses TRBV19 and TRBJ2-7, with 8 bases that match TRBD2. Germline V lookup: CDR1 LNHDA, CDR2 SQIVND (reference sequence). This CDR3 contains 14 residues. With V trimmed by 4 bases and J by 4 bases, 6 bases remained unmatched. The DNA of the CDR3 is TGTGCCAGTAGTACAGGACTAGCAGGGTACGAGCAGTACTTC. Protein sequence: CASSTGLAGYEQYF.

The chain joins TRBV4-1 to TRBJ2-6; D unclear. Per germline, CDR1 MGHRA and CDR2 YSYEKL. V dropped 0 bases and J dropped 0 bases, with 9 bases sitting between them. The CDR3 is made up of 17 amino acids. The CDR3 spells CASSQDPSGSGANVLTF. The CDR3 bases are TGCGCCAGCAGCCAAGACCCTAGTGGCTCTGGGGCCAACGTCCTGACTTTC.

This clone has a handful of counts. This chain joins TRBV30 and TRBJ2-7; a possible D gene is TRBD1 (6 bases). CDR3 length: 17 amino acids. V lost 0 bases to trimming and J lost 2 bases, with 20 bases between them. Germline assignment: CDR1 GTSNPN and CDR2 SVGIG (reference sequence). This CDR3 reads CAWSVERTGQGAYEQYF. In nucleotides, the CDR3 is TGTGCCTGGAGTGTAGAGCGAACGGGACAAGGGGCCTACGAGCAGTACTTC.

The CDR3 loop is CASSLVTEFYEQYF. The DNA of the CDR3 is TGCGCCAGCAGCTTGGTGACAGAATTTTACGAGCAGTACTTC. V is TRBV5-1 and J is TRBJ2-7, with D possibly TRBD1 on 5 matching bases. V was cut by 0 bases and J by 4 bases, with 11 bases left in between. CDR1 is SGHRS and CDR2 is YFSETQ in the germline V gene. There are 14 residues in the CDR3.

As DNA, the CDR3 is TGTGCCAGCAGCCCCGGGACAGGGTCGTACGAGCAGTACTTC. As protein: CASSPGTGSYEQYF. The rearrangement joins TRBV5-4 to TRBJ2-7; 9 bases fit TRBD1. Germline V gives CDR1 SGHNT, CDR2 YYREEE (reference sequence). Losses at the gene ends were 4 bases for V and 4 bases for J; bases not matched to a gene: 6. The CDR3 has 14 residues.

The J gene is TRBJ2-7, the V gene TRBV6-5, with D perhaps assigned TRBD1 or TRBD2 (5 bases each). With 6 bases removed from V and 3 bases from J, the gap between germline ends came to 18 bases. The CDR3 contains 15 residues. Germline values: CDR1 MNHEY, CDR2 SVGAGI. For the CDR3, the DNA is TGTGCCAGCAGATTTCTTCCGGGACGGAACTACGAGCAGTACTTC. It encodes CASRFLPGRNYEQYF.

This rearrangement joins TRBV19 to TRBJ2-2, with D perhaps matching TRBD1 (6 bases). Looked up from germline, CDR1 is LNHDA and CDR2 is SQIVND (reference sequence). Between the trimmed V and J ends, which lost 9 bases and 6 bases, there was a span of 17 bases. The CDR3 consists of 14 residues. CDR3 DNA sequence: TGTGCCAGCCGCAAGGGGGTGGTCGCCGGGGAGCTGTTTTTT. Translating gives CASRKGVVAGELFF.

The chain combines TRBV11-2 with TRBJ2-5, with D unclear. Germline V gene sequence: CDR1 SGHAT, CDR2 FQNNGV. The V and J ends lost 2 bases and 0 bases respectively, with 10 bases between them. The CDR3 runs 15 residues. In nucleotides, the CDR3 is TGTGCCAGCAGCTTACCCTGGCCTTACCAAGAGACCCAGTACTTC. This sequence encodes CASSLPWPYQETQYF.

This chain joins TRBV13 and TRBJ1-1, with D hard to call. Trimming cost V 2 bases and J 0 bases, with 16 bases left between them. Germline assignment: CDR1 PRHDT and CDR2 FYEKMQ (reference sequence). The CDR3 runs 17 residues. CDR3 sequence reads: CASSLISVGKLNTEAFF. The CDR3 DNA is TGTGCCAGCAGCTTAATAAGTGTTGGGAAATTGAACACTGAAGCTTTCTTT.

The genes are TRBV9 and TRBJ2-1, with D possibly TRBD2 on 6 matching bases. Germline CDR1 SGDLS, CDR2 YYNGEE. Trimming stripped 4 bases from V and 3 bases from J, with 14 bases between. The CDR3 totals 15 residues. In nucleotides, the CDR3 is TGTGCCAGCAGCTCTGGGCTAGCGTACTACAATGAGCAGTTCTTC. Its translation: CASSSGLAYYNEQFF.

The chain combines TRBV19 with TRBJ1-5, with TRBD1 identical over 7 bases. The CDR3 extends over 15 amino acids. Germline V gives CDR1 LNHDA, CDR2 SQIVND (reference sequence). Trimming removed 4 bases from V and 5 bases from J; junction bases left unmatched: 8. The CDR3: CASSSRTGGDQPQHF. The CDR3 coding sequence is TGTGCCAGTAGTAGCAGGACAGGAGGTGATCAGCCCCAGCATTTT.